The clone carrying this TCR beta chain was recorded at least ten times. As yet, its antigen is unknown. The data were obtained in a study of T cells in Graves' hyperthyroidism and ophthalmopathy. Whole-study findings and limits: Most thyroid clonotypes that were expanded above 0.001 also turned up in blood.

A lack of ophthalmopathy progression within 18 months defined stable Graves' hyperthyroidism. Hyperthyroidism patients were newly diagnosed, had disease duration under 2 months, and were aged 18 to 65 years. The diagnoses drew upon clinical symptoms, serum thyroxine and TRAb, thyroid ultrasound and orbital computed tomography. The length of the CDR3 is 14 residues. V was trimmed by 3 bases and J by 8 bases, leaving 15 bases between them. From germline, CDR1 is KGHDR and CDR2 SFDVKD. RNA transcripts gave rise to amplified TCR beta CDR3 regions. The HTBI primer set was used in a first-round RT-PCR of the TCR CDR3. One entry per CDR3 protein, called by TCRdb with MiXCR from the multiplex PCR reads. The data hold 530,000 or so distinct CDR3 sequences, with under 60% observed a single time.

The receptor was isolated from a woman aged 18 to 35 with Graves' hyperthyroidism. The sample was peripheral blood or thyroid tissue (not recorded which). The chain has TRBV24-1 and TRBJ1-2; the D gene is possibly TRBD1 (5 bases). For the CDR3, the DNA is TGTGCCACCAGTGATCCTGGCAGGGCCCTAGGCTACACCTTC. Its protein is CATSDPGRALGYTF.